This T cell receptor (beta chain) derives from a study of T cells in localized non-small cell lung cancer. V lost 0 bases, J lost 3 bases, and 12 bases lay in between. The germline V gene has CDR1 MGHRA and CDR2 YSYEKL. CDR3 length: 16 amino acids. General observations from the study: Uninvolved adjacent lung showed the highest T cell clonality, exceeding tumor.

A word on this clone: Antigen unknown.

Sequencing was performed with immunoSEQ multiplex PCR; in TCRdb, only in-frame clones are kept and a portion is missing. The sample contains around 34,000 clones, 85% to 95% of which appear only once. V usage is TRBV4-1 and J usage is TRBJ1-3; D not certain. The clonotype comes from a female donor of 60 years or more with stage I lung adenocarcinoma. Here the sequenced sample was peripheral blood, taken before any cancer treatment. CDR3 protein: CASSQEYSNIGNTIYF. In nucleotides, the CDR3 is TGCGCCAGCAGCCAAGAATACAGTAATATTGGAAACACCATATATTTT.